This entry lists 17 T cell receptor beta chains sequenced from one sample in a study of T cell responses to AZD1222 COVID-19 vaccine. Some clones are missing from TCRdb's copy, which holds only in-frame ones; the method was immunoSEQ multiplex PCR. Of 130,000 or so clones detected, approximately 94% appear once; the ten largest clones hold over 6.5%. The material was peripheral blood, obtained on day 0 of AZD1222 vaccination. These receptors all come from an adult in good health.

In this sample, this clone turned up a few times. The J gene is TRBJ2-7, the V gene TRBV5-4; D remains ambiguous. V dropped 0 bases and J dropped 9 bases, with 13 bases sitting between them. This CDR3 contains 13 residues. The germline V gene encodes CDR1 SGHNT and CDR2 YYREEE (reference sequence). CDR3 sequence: CASSLGGLRVQYF. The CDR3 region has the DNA TGTGCCAGCAGCTTGGGAGGTCTAAGGGTGCAGTACTTC. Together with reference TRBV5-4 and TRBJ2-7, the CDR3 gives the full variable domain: ETGVTQSPTHLIKTRGQQVTLRCSSQSGHNTVSWYQQALGQGPQFIFQYYREEENGRGNFPPRFSGLQFPNYSSELNVNALELDDSALYLCASSLGGLRVQYFGPGTRLTVT.

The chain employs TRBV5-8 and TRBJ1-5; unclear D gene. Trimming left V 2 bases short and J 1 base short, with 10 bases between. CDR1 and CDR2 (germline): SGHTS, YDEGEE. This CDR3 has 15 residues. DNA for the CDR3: TGTGCCAGCAGCTTATTCGGTTCGAGCAATCAGCCCCAGCATTTT. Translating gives CASSLFGSSNQPQHF.

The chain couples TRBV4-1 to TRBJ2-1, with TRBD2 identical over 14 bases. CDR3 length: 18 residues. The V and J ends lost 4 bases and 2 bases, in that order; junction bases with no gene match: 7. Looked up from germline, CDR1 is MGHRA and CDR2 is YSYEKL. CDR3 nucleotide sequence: TGCGCCAGCAGCCCAAGGGGACTAGCGGGAGAGGCCTACAATGAGCAGTTCTTC. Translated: CASSPRGLAGEAYNEQFF.

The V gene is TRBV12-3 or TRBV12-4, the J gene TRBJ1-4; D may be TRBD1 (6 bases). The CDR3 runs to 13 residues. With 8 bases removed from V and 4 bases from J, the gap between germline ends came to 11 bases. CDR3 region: CASAGADNEKLFF. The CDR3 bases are TGTGCCAGCGCGGGGGCGGATAATGAAAAACTGTTTTTT.

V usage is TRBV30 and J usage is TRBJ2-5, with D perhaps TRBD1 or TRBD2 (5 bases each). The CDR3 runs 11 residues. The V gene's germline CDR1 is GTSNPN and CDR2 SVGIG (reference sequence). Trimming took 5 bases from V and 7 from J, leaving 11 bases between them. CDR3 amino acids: CAWEGYGTQYF. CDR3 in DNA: TGTGCCTGGGAGGGGTATGGGACCCAGTACTTC.

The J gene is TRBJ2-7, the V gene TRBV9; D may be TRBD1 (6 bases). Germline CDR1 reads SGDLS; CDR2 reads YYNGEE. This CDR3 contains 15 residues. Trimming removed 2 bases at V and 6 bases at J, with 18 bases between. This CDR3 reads CASSVGHHPGGEQYF. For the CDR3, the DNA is TGTGCCAGCAGCGTGGGACACCACCCCGGCGGCGAGCAGTACTTC. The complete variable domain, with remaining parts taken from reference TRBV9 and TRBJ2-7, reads DSGVTQTPKHLITATGQRVTLRCSPRSGDLSVYWYQQSLDQGLQFLIQYYNGEERAKGNILERFSAQQFPDLHSELNLSSLELGDSALYFCASSVGHHPGGEQYFGPGTRLTVT.

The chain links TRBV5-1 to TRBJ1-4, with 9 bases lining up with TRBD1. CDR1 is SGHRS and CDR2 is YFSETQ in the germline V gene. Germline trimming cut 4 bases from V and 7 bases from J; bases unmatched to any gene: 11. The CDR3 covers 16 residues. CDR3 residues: CASSGGGTGKFEKLFF. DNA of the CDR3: TGCGCCAGCAGCGGCGGAGGGACAGGGAAGTTTGAAAAACTGTTTTTT.

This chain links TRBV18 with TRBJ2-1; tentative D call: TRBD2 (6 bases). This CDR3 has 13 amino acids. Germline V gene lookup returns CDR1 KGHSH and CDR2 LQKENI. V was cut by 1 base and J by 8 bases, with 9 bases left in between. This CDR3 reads CASSPRSGHEQFF. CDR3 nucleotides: TGTGCCAGCTCACCACGTAGCGGTCATGAGCAGTTCTTC.

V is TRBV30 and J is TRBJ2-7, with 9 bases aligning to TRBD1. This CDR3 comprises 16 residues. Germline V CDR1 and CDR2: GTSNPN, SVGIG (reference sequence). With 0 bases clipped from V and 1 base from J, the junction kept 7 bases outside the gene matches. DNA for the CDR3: TGTGCCTGGAGTGTTTTCGGACAGGGGTCTTCCTACGAGCAGTACTTC. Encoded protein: CAWSVFGQGSSYEQYF.

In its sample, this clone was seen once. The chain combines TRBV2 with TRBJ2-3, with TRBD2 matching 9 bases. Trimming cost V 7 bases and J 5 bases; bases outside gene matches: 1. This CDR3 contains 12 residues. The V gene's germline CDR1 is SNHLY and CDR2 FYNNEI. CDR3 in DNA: TGTGCCAGCAAACTAGCGGGAGATACGCAGTATTTT. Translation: CASKLAGDTQYF.

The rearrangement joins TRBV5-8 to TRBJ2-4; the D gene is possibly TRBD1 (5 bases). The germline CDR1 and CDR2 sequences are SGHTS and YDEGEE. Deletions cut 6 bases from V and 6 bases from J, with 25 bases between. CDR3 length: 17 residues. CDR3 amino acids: CASTPSGPAARGNIQYF. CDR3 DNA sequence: TGTGCCAGCACCCCGTCGGGCCCCGCGGCAAGGGGAAACATTCAGTACTTC.

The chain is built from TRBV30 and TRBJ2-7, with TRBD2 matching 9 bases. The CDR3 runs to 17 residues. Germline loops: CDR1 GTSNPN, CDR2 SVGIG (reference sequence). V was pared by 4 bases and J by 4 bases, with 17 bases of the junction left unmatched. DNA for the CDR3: TGTGCCTGGACCCCACGAGGGGGTAGCGGGAGATGGTACGAGCAGTACTTC. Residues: CAWTPRGGSGRWYEQYF. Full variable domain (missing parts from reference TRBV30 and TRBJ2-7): SQTIHQWPATLVQPVGSPLSLECTVEGTSNPNLYWYRQAAGRGLQLLFYSVGIGQISSEVPQNLSASRPQDRQFILSSKKLLLSDSGFYLCAWTPRGGSGRWYEQYFGPGTRLTVT.

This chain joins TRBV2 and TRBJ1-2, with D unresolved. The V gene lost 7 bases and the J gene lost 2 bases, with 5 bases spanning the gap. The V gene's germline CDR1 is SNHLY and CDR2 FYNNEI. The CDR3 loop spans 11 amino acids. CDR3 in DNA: TGTGCCAGCAAACAGAACTATGGCTACACCTTC. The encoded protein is CASKQNYGYTF.

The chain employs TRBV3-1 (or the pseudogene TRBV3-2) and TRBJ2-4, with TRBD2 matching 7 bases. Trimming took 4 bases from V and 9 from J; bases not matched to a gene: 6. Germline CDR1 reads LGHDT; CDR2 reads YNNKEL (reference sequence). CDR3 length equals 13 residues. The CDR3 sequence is CASSPGGSGIQYF. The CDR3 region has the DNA TGTGCCAGCAGCCCGGGAGGTTCAGGCATTCAGTACTTC.

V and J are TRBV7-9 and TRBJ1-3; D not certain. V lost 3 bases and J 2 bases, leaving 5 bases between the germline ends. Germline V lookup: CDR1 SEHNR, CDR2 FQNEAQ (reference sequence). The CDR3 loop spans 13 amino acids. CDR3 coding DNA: TGTGCCAGCAGCTTCTCCCCTGGAAACACCATATATTTT. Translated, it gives CASSFSPGNTIYF.

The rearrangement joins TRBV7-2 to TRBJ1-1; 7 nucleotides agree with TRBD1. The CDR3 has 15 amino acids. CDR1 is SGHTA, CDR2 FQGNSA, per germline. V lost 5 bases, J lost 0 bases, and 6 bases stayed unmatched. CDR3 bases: TGTGCCAGCAGCAAACCGACAGGGATGAACACTGAAGCTTTCTTT. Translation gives CASSKPTGMNTEAFF.

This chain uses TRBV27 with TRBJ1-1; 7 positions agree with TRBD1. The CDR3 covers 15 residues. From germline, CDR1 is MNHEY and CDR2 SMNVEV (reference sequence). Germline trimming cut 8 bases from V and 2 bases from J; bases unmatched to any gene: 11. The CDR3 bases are TGTGCCAGCCGGGAAAGACAGGGCCGTAACACTGAAGCTTTCTTT. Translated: CASRERQGRNTEAFF.